Reported below is one TCR beta chain. Each CDR3 protein is one row after TCRdb ran MiXCR on the 5' RACE reads. Altogether around 100,000 distinct CDR3 sequences are present, roughly 15% being singletons, with the ten largest covering 6.2%. This specimen belongs to a study of T cells of healthy individuals. The trim removed 4 bases at V and 8 bases at J, leaving 3 bases unmatched. The CDR3 runs 12 residues. CDR1 and CDR2 (germline): MNHNS, SASEGT. The chain couples TRBV6-1 to TRBJ1-1, with TRBD1 identical over 8 bases. The sequence was obtained from a human donor in good health. Here the CDR3 reads CASSGDRNEAFF. The DNA of the CDR3 is TGTGCCAGCAGTGGGGACAGGAACGAAGCTTTCTTT.